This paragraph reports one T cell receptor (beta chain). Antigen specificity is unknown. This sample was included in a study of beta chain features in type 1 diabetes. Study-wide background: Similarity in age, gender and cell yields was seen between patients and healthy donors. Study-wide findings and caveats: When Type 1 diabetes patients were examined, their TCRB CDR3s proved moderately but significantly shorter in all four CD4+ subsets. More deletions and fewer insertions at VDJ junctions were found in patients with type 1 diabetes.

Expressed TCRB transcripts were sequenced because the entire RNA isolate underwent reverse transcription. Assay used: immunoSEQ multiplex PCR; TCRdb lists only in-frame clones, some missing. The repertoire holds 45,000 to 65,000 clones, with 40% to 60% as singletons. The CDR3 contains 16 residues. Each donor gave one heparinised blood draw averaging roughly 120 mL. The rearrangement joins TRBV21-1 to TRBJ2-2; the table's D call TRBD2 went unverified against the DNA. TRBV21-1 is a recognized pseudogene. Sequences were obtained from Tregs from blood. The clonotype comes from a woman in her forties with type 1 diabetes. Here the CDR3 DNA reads TGTGCCAGCAGCCGGAGGCTGATTCCGAACACCGGGGAGCTGTTTTTT. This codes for CASSRRLIPNTGELFF.